This T cell receptor (beta chain) appears in the sequencing data of a study of T-cell reconstitution after alpha-beta-depleted transplantation in children. Whole-study findings and limits: T-cell numbers and diversity, one year after transplant, stemmed largely from T cells that were newly produced. Diversity of TCRbeta at day 60 was high in some patients, arising from surviving recipient T cells and thymic progenitors. Expanded clones from the graft, numbering several hundred, reportedly supplied alpha-beta T cells about two months after transplant.

As concerns this clonotype: Its antigen is still unknown.

The CDR3 length is 12 residues. Trimming shortened V by 5 bases and J by 5 bases, and 10 bases separated the two germline ends. The germline CDR1 and CDR2 sequences are MGHDK and SYGVNS. Unique molecular identifiers featured in how the TCRbeta library was prepared. TCRdb redid the calling of the PCR reads with MiXCR, one entry per CDR3 protein. The sample includes about 15,000 distinct CDR3 sequences, roughly 7.6% of them seen just once. Here the sequenced sample was PBMCs, mostly from graft donor cells, taken 60 days after TCRalphabeta/CD19-depleted stem cell transplant. The receptor's source is a boy younger than two who had a stem cell transplant for Wiskott-Aldrich syndrome, so the T cells may come from the graft donor. The chain couples TRBV25-1 to TRBJ2-7; D uncertain. The CDR3 DNA sequence: TGTGCCAGCAGTCCCCTAGGGCACGAGCAGTACTTC. This encodes CASSPLGHEQYF.